This entry is about one T cell receptor beta chain. This clonotype was counted many times. This clone's antigen is unknown. Base qualities are missing; no much larger clone stands one base away. This sample stems from a study of T-cell reconstitution after alpha-beta-depleted transplantation in children (dated by TCRdb to the mid-2010s). For the study in its entirety: T-cell immune reconstitution after TCRalphabeta/CD19-depleted allogeneic hematopoietic cell transplantation in children was quantitatively tracked in the study by means of TCR repertoire profiling.

Spanning cysteine to phenylalanine, the CDR3 consists of 16 amino acids. Kept here is only the CDR3 DNA, which spans 48 bases and is read in frame from base 1. From V the trimming removes 8 bases and from J it removes 1 base, while the gene matches leave 10 bases of the junction unaccounted for. In the germline V gene, CDR1 corresponds to KGHSH and CDR2 to LQKENI. Receptor amplification or capture employed PCR. For sequencing, an Illumina HiSeq 2500 was employed. Molecular barcoding was employed in the preparation of TCR libraries, with unique molecular identifiers being used to normalize TCRbeta repertoire quantification. TCRdb reworked the public reads: Q25 trimming with fastp, MiXCR clone assembly, productive beta chains retained. Each record represents a unique CDR3 protein, reported with the most common genes and DNA among its rows. The sample table contains more than 85,000 distinct CDR3 sequences; only one count was recorded for around a tenth of them. The ten biggest clones cover around 8.5% of the sample.

The V and J segments used are TRBV18 and TRBJ1-1, and 10 junctional nucleotides match TRBD1. Sequencing was performed on PBMCs from the stem cell graft donor, taken from the stem cell graft. This TCR derives from a human donor who donated a stem cell graft to a child with acute lymphoblastic leukemia. The DNA sequence reads TGTGCCAGCGACAAGGGACAGGGGATGAGGAACACTGAAGCTTTCTTT. Translated, this gives CASDKGQGMRNTEAFF.